This T cell receptor (beta chain) stems from a study of T-cell memory formation after mild COVID-19. Study information: Most TCR clusters belonged to a single donor. Points from the study as a whole: Researchers found some responding clones in pre-infection memory, a sign that cross-reactive memory joined. Whether day 37 second-wave clones are SARS-CoV-2-specific was not confirmed. A second wave expanding day 15 to 37 was CD4+-biased; contracting clones were balanced.

TCRdb ran MiXCR on the 5' RACE reads and lists one entry per CDR3 protein. The data hold roughly 300,000 distinct CDR3 sequences, with approximately 15% observed a single time. Only a few counts were recorded for this clonotype. Its antigen is unknown. The TCR sequence derives from a young man who had mild COVID-19 (a few samples of this study predate the infection). Cell type and time point are not known. The sequenced sample was PBMCs or a T cell subset sorted from them (not recorded which).

The DNA of the CDR3 is TGTGCCACCAGCAGAGAGTGGGACAGGGCCACCGGGGAGCTGTTTTTT. Translating gives CATSREWDRATGELFF. The rearrangement joins TRBV15 to TRBJ2-2; 9 bases are a match to TRBD1. V lost 0 bases, J lost 4 bases, and 3 bases stayed unmatched. The CDR3 is made up of 16 amino acids. The germline gives CDR1 LNHNV, CDR2 YYDKDF (reference sequence).